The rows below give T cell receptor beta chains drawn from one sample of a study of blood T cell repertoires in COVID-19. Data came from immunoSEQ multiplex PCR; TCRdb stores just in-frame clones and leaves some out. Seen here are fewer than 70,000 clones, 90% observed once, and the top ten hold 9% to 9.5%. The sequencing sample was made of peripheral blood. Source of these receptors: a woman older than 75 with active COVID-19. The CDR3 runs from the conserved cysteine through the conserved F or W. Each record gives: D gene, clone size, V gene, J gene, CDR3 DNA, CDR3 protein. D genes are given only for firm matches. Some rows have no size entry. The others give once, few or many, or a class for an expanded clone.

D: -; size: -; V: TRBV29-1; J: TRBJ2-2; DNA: TGCAGCGTTGGCGAGACAGGAGCTAACACCGGGGAGCTGTTTTTT; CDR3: CSVGETGANTGELFF
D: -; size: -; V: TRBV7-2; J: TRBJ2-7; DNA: TGTGCCAGCAGCTTACCTAGTTCTTACGAGCAGTACTTC; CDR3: CASSLPSSYEQYF
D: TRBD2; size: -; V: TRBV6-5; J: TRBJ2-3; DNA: TGTGCCAGCAGCCGGGACTACAAAGATACGCAGTATTTT; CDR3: CASSRDYKDTQYF
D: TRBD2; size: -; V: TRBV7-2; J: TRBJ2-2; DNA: TGTGCCAGCAGCTTCCTTGCGGGGGACACCGGGGAGCTGTTTTTT; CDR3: CASSFLAGDTGELFF
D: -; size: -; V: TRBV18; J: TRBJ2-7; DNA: TGTGCCAGCTCACCCAGCGGGTACAGCTACGAGCAGTACTTC; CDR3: CASSPSGYSYEQYF
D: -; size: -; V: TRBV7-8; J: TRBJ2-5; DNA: TGTGCCAGCAGCTTTGGGGGGCAAGAGACCCAGTACTTC; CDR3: CASSFGGQETQYF
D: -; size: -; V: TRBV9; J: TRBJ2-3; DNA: TGTGCCAGCAGCGTATCCTGGGCCACAGATACGCAGTATTTT; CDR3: CASSVSWATDTQYF
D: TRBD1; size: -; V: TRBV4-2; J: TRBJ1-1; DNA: TGTGCCAGCAGCCAGTCTGTCCAGGGGGGGAACACTGAAGCTTTCTTT; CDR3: CASSQSVQGGNTEAFF
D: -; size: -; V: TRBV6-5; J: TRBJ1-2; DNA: TGTGCCAGCAGTCCGGGACACGGTCTCAACTACACCTTC; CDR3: CASSPGHGLNYTF
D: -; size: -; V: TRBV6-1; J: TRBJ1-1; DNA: TGTGCCAGCAGTGAAGCGCGGGGGCTAACTGAAGCTTTCTTT; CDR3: CASSEARGLTEAFF
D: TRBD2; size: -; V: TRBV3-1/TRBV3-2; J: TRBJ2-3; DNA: TGTGCCAGCAGCCAAGGGGCGGGGGGCCCGGCAGATACGCAGTATTTT; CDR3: CASSQGAGGPADTQYF
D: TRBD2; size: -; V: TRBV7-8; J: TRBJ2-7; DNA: TGTGCCAGCAGCTTAGCCGGACTAGCGGCCGCCTACGAGCAGTACTTC; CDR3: CASSLAGLAAAYEQYF
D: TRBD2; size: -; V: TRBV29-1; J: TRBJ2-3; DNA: TGCAGCGACAAGCGGGAGGGCCTCACAGATACGCAGTATTTT; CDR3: CSDKREGLTDTQYF
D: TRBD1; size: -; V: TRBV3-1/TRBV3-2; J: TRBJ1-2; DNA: TGTGCCAGCAGCCTGACAGGGTACTCTGGCTACACCTTC; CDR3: CASSLTGYSGYTF
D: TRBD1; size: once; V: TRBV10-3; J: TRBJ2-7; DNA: TGTGCCATCAGTGAGAGGGACAGCCACTACGAGCAGTACTTC; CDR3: CAISERDSHYEQYF
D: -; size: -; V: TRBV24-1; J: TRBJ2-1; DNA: TGTGCCACCAGTGACCCCGGGCCCCGGGGCAATGAGCAGTTCTTC; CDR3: CATSDPGPRGNEQFF
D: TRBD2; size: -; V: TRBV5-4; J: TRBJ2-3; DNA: TGTGCCAGCAGCCTGGGACTAGCGGGAGGGCCGAGAGATACGCAGTATTTT; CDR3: CASSLGLAGGPRDTQYF
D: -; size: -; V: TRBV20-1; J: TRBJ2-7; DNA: TGCAGCACACGGGGCTCCTACGAGCAGTACTTC; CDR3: CSTRGSYEQYF
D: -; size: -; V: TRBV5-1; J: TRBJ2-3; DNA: TGCGCCAGCAGCTTCGGACAGGGAGGGGGCACAGATACGCAGTATTTT; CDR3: CASSFGQGGGTDTQYF
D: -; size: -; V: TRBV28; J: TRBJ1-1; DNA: TGTGCCAGCAGTTTTCAGGGTTGGAACACTGAAGCTTTCTTT; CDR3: CASSFQGWNTEAFF
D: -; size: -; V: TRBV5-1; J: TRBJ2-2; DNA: TGCGCCAGCAGCTTGGCCGGGGGTTCCCGGGAGCTGTTTTTT; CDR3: CASSLAGGSRELFF
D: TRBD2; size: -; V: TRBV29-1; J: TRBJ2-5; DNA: TGCAGCGTTGGACCGGGAGGTCAAGAGACCCAGTACTTC; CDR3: CSVGPGGQETQYF
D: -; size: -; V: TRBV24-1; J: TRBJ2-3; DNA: TGTGCCACCGCGAGAGGGGGGGGCCCAGATACGCAGTATTTT; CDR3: CATARGGGPDTQYF
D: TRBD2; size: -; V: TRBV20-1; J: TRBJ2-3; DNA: TGCAGTGCTAGTACTAGCGGAACTAGCACAGATACGCAGTATTTT; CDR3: CSASTSGTSTDTQYF
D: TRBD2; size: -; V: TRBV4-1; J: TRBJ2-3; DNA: TGCGCCAGCAGCCAAGTGTCTGCGGGGGGCCGGGATACGCAGTATTTT; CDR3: CASSQVSAGGRDTQYF
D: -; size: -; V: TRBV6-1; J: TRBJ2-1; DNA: TGTGCCAGCAGTGAAGCACTAAACAATGAGCAGTTCTTC; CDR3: CASSEALNNEQFF
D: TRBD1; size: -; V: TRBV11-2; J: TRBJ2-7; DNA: TGTGCCAGCAGTTCACAGGGGACCTACGAGCAGTACTTC; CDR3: CASSSQGTYEQYF
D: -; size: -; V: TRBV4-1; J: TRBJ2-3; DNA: TGCGCCAGCAGCCAAGATCAGACAGACACAGATACGCAGTATTTT; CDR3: CASSQDQTDTDTQYF
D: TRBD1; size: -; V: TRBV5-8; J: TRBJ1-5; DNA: TGTGCCAGCAGCCCCGACAGGGATAATCAGCCCCAGCATTTT; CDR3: CASSPDRDNQPQHF
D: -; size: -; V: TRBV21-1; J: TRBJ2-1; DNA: TGTGCCAGCAGCCGCTCAGGAACCGCTTACAATGAGCAGTTCTTC; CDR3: CASSRSGTAYNEQFF
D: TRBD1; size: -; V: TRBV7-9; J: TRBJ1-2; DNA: TGTGCCAGCAGCTCCCCTTCCCGGGGACAGAGGAACTATGGCTACACCTTC; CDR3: CASSSPSRGQRNYGYTF
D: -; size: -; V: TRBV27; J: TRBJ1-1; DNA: TGTGCCAGCAGTTTATCCCCCTATTCAATCATGAACACTGAAGCTTTCTTT; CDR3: CASSLSPYSIMNTEAFF
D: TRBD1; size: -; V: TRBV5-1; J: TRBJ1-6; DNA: TGCGCCAGCAGCTTGGACGGGCAGGGGGATTCACCCCTCCACTTT; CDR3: CASSLDGQGDSPLHF
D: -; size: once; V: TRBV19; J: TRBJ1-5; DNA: TGTGCCAGTACCGGGGGGGGAGGGCAGCCCCAGCATTTT; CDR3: CASTGGGGQPQHF
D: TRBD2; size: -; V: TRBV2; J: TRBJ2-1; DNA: TGTGCCAGCAGTGTCATTAGCGGGAACTCCTACAATGAGCAGTTCTTC; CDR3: CASSVISGNSYNEQFF
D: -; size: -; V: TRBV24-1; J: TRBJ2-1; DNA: TGTGCCACCAGTGATTTGCAAGGGGACTCCTACAATGAGCAGTTCTTC; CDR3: CATSDLQGDSYNEQFF
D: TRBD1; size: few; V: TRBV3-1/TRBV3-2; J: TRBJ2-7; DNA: TGTGCCAGCAGCCAAGGGACAGGGGGTATCTACGAGCAGTACTTC; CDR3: CASSQGTGGIYEQYF
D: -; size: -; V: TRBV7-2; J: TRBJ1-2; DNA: TGTGCCAGCAGCTCCACAGGGTTCTATGGCTACACCTTC; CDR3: CASSSTGFYGYTF
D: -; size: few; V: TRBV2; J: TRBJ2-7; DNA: TGTGCCAGCAGTCGAGGCTACGAGCAGTACTTC; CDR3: CASSRGYEQYF
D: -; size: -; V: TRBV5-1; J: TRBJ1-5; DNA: TGCGCCAGCAGCTCGGACAGCCTTAATCAGCCCCAGCATTTT; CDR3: CASSSDSLNQPQHF
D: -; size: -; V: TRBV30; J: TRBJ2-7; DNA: TGTGCCTGGGGTCTCAGGGCCCCCTACGAGCAGTACTTC; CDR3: CAWGLRAPYEQYF
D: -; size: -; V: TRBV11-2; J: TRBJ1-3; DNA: TGTGCCAGCAGTTTGACAGTTATCTCTGGAAACACCATATATTTT; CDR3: CASSLTVISGNTIYF
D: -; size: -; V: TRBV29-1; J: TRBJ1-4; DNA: TGCAGCGTTGCAGGGGTAGGTGAAAAACTGTTTTTT; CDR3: CSVAGVGEKLFF
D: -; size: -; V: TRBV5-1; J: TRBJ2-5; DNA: TGCGCCAGCAGCTTGGGTTCACCTAGAACCCAAGAGACCCAGTACTTC; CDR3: CASSLGSPRTQETQYF